Listed here are 27 T cell receptor beta chains from one sample, sequenced in a study of T cells in Graves' hyperthyroidism and ophthalmopathy (dated by TCRdb to between 2017 and 2020). Receptor libraries were prepared by multiplex PCR. The instrument was an Illumina HiSeq 2000. The TCR beta CDR3 regions were amplified from RNA transcripts. For the first round of RT-PCR on the TCR CDR3, the HTBI primer set was used together with the Qiagen OneStep RT-PCR kit. Using fastp at Q25 and MiXCR, TCRdb reprocessed the public reads and kept productive beta chains. Rows with a matching CDR3 protein are joined into one entry that keeps the most common DNA and genes. The sample table holds 250,000 or so distinct CDR3 sequences, of which about 16% were seen once. The top ten hold more than 30% of the sample. Sequenced: blood. These receptors all stem from a woman aged 45 to 65 with Graves' hyperthyroidism that later progressed to Graves' ophthalmopathy.

This clonotype was seen a few times. Germline and junction disagree at one end, which may indicate a read error. The J gene is TRBJ2-5, the V gene TRBV5-4; 14 nucleotides match TRBD2. CDR3 length: 18 amino acids. In germline, CDR1 is SGHNT, CDR2 YYREEE (reference sequence). The CDR3 loop reads CASSLDPGLAGDGIRPHF. The CDR3 DNA sequence: TGTGCCAGCAGCTTGGATCCGGGACTAGCGGGAGATGGAATCCGACCACACTTC.

This sequence joins TRBV28 and TRBJ1-5, with 7 bases identical to TRBD1. Looked up from germline, CDR1 is MDHEN and CDR2 is SYDVKM. V lost 5 bases and J lost 7; bases outside the gene matches: 17. The CDR3 is 17 amino acids. CDR3 nucleotides: TGTGCCAGCAGTGACACGACATTCGAGGGGGCGCAGCAGCCCCAGCATTTT. Its translation is CASSDTTFEGAQQPQHF.

This clonotype was detected many times. The V gene is TRBV3-1, the J gene TRBJ1-4; 8 bases are shared with TRBD1. Per the germline V gene, CDR1 is LGHDT and CDR2 is YNNKEL (reference sequence). The CDR3 runs to 12 residues. The V segment lost 3 bases and the J segment 10 bases; nucleotides outside the gene matches: 1. The CDR3, as DNA: TGTGCCAGCAGCCAGACAGGGGCAAAACTGTTTTTT. Protein product: CASSQTGAKLFF.

With respect to this clonotype: The germline gene is not matched at one end of the junction; a read error may be the cause. The V call is TRBV5-1, the J call TRBJ1-2; D remains unclear. There are 13 residues in the CDR3. Germline-derived CDR1 and CDR2 are SGHRS and YFSETQ. The CDR3 DNA sequence: TGCGCCAGCAGCGTACGGACGAACTACGGCTACACCTTC. Amino acid sequence: CASSVRTNYGYTF.

The sample holds many counts of this clonotype. The V call is TRBV27, the J call TRBJ2-7; TRBD1 matches 8 bases. In germline, CDR1 is MNHEY, CDR2 SMNVEV (reference sequence). The CDR3 has 14 amino acids. Trimming took 5 bases from V and 3 from J; bases not matched to a gene: 6. The CDR3 reads CASSPGQDLYEQYF. CDR3 bases: TGTGCCAGCAGTCCGGGACAGGACCTCTACGAGCAGTACTTC.

This clonotype was seen at least ten times. The V gene is TRBV18, the J gene TRBJ1-1, with 10 bases aligning to TRBD1. V dropped 10 bases and J dropped 5; count of bases not matched to a gene: 10. Germline V gene sequence: CDR1 KGHSH, CDR2 LQKENI. This CDR3 comprises 14 residues. CDR3 loop: CATTDRGRETEAFF. CDR3 DNA sequence: TGTGCCACCACAGACAGGGGGCGCGAGACTGAAGCTTTCTTT. The variable domain in full, with the rest retrieved from reference TRBV18 and TRBJ1-1, is NAGVMQNPRHLVRRRGQEARLRCSPMKGHSHVYWYRQLPEEGLKFMVYLQKENIIDESGMPKERFSAEFPKEGPSILRIQQVVRGDSAAYFCATTDRGRETEAFFGQGTRLTVV.

This clonotype was seen repeatedly, ten times or more. This chain joins TRBV12-3 or TRBV12-4 and TRBJ2-1; D is ambiguous. The V end lost 2 bases, the J end lost 2 bases, and 7 bases lay between the germline ends. The CDR3 runs 14 residues. This CDR3 reads CASSLRKPYNEQFF. The CDR3 nucleotides are TGTGCCAGCAGTTTAAGAAAGCCCTACAATGAGCAGTTCTTC.

This clonotype was found a few times. V is TRBV19 and J is TRBJ2-1; no clear D. This CDR3 is built from 14 residues. V lost 1 base to trimming and J lost 4 bases, with 8 bases between them. The germline V gene encodes CDR1 LNHDA and CDR2 SQIVND (reference sequence). In DNA, the CDR3 is TGTGCCAGTAGTATAGGACAACCTTACAATGAGCAGTTCTTC. It specifies CASSIGQPYNEQFF.

This clonotype was detected many times. The chain carries TRBV4-1 and TRBJ2-5; D may be TRBD2 (6 bases). CDR1 is MGHRA, CDR2 YSYEKL, per germline. V lost 3 bases and J 2 bases, leaving 16 bases between the germline ends. CDR3 length: 16 residues. CDR3 in amino acids: CASSQLPPGGQETQYF. As DNA, the CDR3 is TGCGCCAGCAGCCAGTTACCTCCCGGGGGACAAGAGACCCAGTACTTC.

This chain links TRBV9 with TRBJ1-1; the match to TRBD1 covers 9 bases. Germline-derived CDR1 and CDR2 are SGDLS and YYNGEE. The trim removed 1 base at V and 4 bases at J, leaving 8 bases unmatched. The CDR3 spans 16 residues. CDR3 residues: CASSVPTGGIGTEAFF. The CDR3 nucleotides read TGTGCCAGCAGCGTACCAACAGGGGGCATTGGCACTGAAGCTTTCTTT.

Many counts were recorded for this clonotype. V is TRBV28 and J is TRBJ2-1; D not resolved. V was trimmed by 3 bases and J by 4 bases, leaving 4 bases between them. In germline, CDR1 is MDHEN, CDR2 SYDVKM. The CDR3 contains 12 residues. The CDR3, as DNA: TGTGCCAGCAGTTTGCCGTACAATGAGCAGTTCTTC. Translation gives CASSLPYNEQFF.

The chain is built from TRBV30 and TRBJ2-7; 7 bases line up with TRBD1. CDR3 length: 16 amino acids. V lost 0 bases to trimming and J lost 3 bases; unmatched junction nucleotides: 11. The V gene's germline CDR1 is GTSNPN and CDR2 SVGIG (reference sequence). CDR3 protein: CAWSVGTADTNYEQYF. DNA for the CDR3: TGTGCCTGGAGTGTCGGGACAGCCGATACGAACTACGAGCAGTACTTC.

In its sample, this clonotype was seen many times. V gene TRBV3-1 combines with J gene TRBJ1-1; no reliable D call. CDR3 length equals 13 residues. Germline V gives CDR1 LGHDT, CDR2 YNNKEL (reference sequence). V lost 4 bases and J 4 bases, leaving 10 bases between the germline ends. CDR3 region: CASSLERRTEAFF. The CDR3 DNA sequence: TGTGCCAGCAGCCTAGAGCGGCGCACTGAAGCTTTCTTT.

J is TRBJ2-5 and V is TRBV5-1; D not resolved. Per germline, CDR1 SGHRS and CDR2 YFSETQ. The CDR3 consists of 13 residues. V was pared by 4 bases and J by 3 bases, with 10 bases between. The CDR3 DNA reads TGCGCCAGCAGCCTCCTTTTTAAAGAGACCCAGTACTTC. This translates into CASSLLFKETQYF.

The chain recombines TRBV5-1 with TRBJ1-4, with a possible D match to TRBD1 (5 bases). CDR1 SGHRS and CDR2 YFSETQ come from the germline V gene. The CDR3 length is 13 residues. Trimming cost V 4 bases and J 6 bases, with 10 bases left between them. The CDR3 region is CASSVGPYEKLFF. The CDR3, as DNA: TGCGCCAGCAGCGTGGGACCATATGAAAAACTGTTTTTT.

This clonotype was seen many times. The rearrangement joins TRBV3-1 to TRBJ2-7, with 8 bases lining up with TRBD1. Germline trimming cut 6 bases from V and 5 bases from J; bases unmatched to any gene: 6. The length of the CDR3 is 13 residues. Germline V gives CDR1 LGHDT, CDR2 YNNKEL (reference sequence). The CDR3 here is CASSLTGEDEQYF. CDR3 nucleotide sequence: TGTGCCAGCAGTCTGACAGGGGAGGACGAGCAGTACTTC.

This clonotype showed up many times. This chain links TRBV20-1 with TRBJ2-3, with no clear D. Trimming took off 0 bases at V and 2 bases at J, with 0 bases between the two ends. The CDR3 loop spans 11 amino acids. Per the germline V gene, CDR1 is DFQATT and CDR2 is SNEGSKA (reference sequence). The CDR3: CSARDTDTQYF. In DNA, the CDR3 is TGCAGTGCTAGAGACACAGATACGCAGTATTTT.

This clonotype was seen ten or more times. J is TRBJ1-2 and V is TRBV15, with D unclear. CDR1 and CDR2 (germline): LNHNV, YYDKDF (reference sequence). The CDR3 length is 12 residues. V lost 0 bases and J lost 6, with 5 bases in between. This chain's CDR3 is CATSRDGDGYTF. In DNA, the CDR3 is TGTGCCACCAGCAGAGATGGGGATGGCTACACCTTC. Full variable domain (outside the CDR3, taken from reference TRBV15 and TRBJ1-2): DAMVIQNPRYQVTQFGKPVTLSCSQTLNHNVMYWYQQKSSQAPKLLFHYYDKDFNNEADTPDNFQSRRPNTSFCFLDIRSPGLGDTAMYLCATSRDGDGYTFGSGTRLTVV.

This clonotype was detected many times. The rearrangement joins TRBV30 to TRBJ1-4; a possible D gene is TRBD1 (5 bases). This CDR3 contains 15 residues. Germline loops: CDR1 GTSNPN, CDR2 SVGIG (reference sequence). Trimming took off 4 bases at V and 5 bases at J, with 17 bases between the two ends. The CDR3 DNA is TGTGCCTGGACCCCACTCGGGCAGGGCAATGAAAAACTGTTTTTT. Its protein product is CAWTPLGQGNEKLFF.

About this clonotype itself: Given a much more abundant clone one base away, this may be a read error. The genes are TRBV24-1 and TRBJ2-2; a possible D gene is TRBD2 (5 bases). The germline V gene encodes CDR1 KGHDR and CDR2 SFDVKD. Trimming removed 5 bases at V and 5 bases at J, with 14 bases between. The CDR3 contains 15 residues. Here the CDR3 DNA reads TGTGCCACCAGTGGCACCTCCCGGGGTACCGGGGAGCTGTTTTTT. Its protein product is CATSGTSRGTGELFF.

Comment on this clonotype: The CDR3 carries no conserved terminal phenylalanine or tryptophan, so it likely arises from a read error. The chain recombines TRBV28 with TRBJ2-2; 9 bases agree with TRBD2. CDR1 and CDR2 from the germline V gene are MDHEN and SYDVKM. The CDR3 consists of 14 residues. J was trimmed by 6 bases and V by 4 bases; bases with no gene match: 3. DNA of the CDR3: TGTGCCAGCAGTTACCGGACTAGCGCCGGGGAGCTGTTTCTT. Translating it yields CASSYRTSAGELFL.

The rearrangement joins TRBV15 to TRBJ2-3; 14 nucleotides line up with TRBD2. J gave up 4 bases and V 4 bases, and 4 bases lay outside the gene matches. CDR1 and CDR2 from the germline V gene are LNHNV and YYDKDF (reference sequence). The CDR3 extends over 16 amino acids. The CDR3 DNA follows: TGTGCCACCAGCATAGGGACTAGCGGGGGCTCAGATACGCAGTATTTT. Residues: CATSIGTSGGSDTQYF.

This chain connects TRBV6-9 to TRBJ2-1, with TRBD1 matching over 11 bases. V shed 4 bases, J shed 4 bases, and the junction held 3 bases outside the gene matches. Germline V lookup: CDR1 MNHGY, CDR2 SVAAGI. This CDR3 has 15 residues. DNA for the CDR3: TGTGCCAGCAGTTGGACAGGGGGCAGGTACAATGAGCAGTTCTTC. Translated: CASSWTGGRYNEQFF.

This clonotype was observed many times. The chain joins TRBV6-1 to TRBJ2-7; D unclear. Germline V lookup: CDR1 MNHNS, CDR2 SASEGT. The CDR3 length is 14 residues. V was shortened by 8 bases and J by 2 bases, with 16 bases between the two germline ends. The CDR3 sequence: CASRPADATYEQYF. CDR3 nucleotide sequence: TGTGCCAGCCGCCCGGCCGACGCGACCTACGAGCAGTACTTC.

This clonotype was counted at least ten times. The rearrangement uses TRBV6-1 and TRBJ2-1, with 10 bases identical to TRBD2. V shed 8 bases, J shed 7 bases, and the junction held 8 bases outside the gene matches. This CDR3 has 14 amino acids. CDR1 is MNHNS and CDR2 is SASEGT in the germline V gene. The CDR3 DNA reads as TGTGCCAGCGGGTTTGGGACTAGCGTTAATGAGCAGTTCTTC. This sequence encodes CASGFGTSVNEQFF.

The rearrangement links TRBV19 to TRBJ1-4; unclear D gene. Germline V gives CDR1 LNHDA, CDR2 SQIVND (reference sequence). The CDR3 has 14 amino acids. V gave up 2 bases and J gave up 5 bases, with 9 bases separating them. CDR3 loop: CASSISGRNEKLFF. The CDR3 DNA sequence: TGTGCCAGTAGTATATCTGGGAGAAATGAAAAACTGTTTTTT.

V usage is TRBV12-5 and J usage is TRBJ2-7; no clear D gene. The CDR3 runs 12 residues. Trimming took 1 base from V and 12 from J, leaving 13 bases between them. Germline-derived CDR1 and CDR2 are LGHNT and FRNRAP. CDR3 sequence reads: CASGLDLGWPYF. CDR3 DNA sequence: TGTGCTAGTGGTTTGGACCTTGGGTGGCCGTACTTC.